The 28 T cell receptor beta chains reported below all come from one sample, sequenced in a study of cytomegalovirus exposure and HLA in healthy donors. The PCR used 60 Vbeta and 13 Jbeta primers. Data came from immunoSEQ multiplex PCR; TCRdb stores just in-frame clones and leaves some out. The sample lists 140,000 to 150,000 clones, around 73% occurring once. The sequenced sample was PBMCs. Every receptor here comes from a young woman in good health and CMV-seronegative.

The chain combines TRBV5-1 with TRBJ2-1; D unresolved. Germline V gene data show CDR1 as SGHRS and CDR2 as YFSETQ. CDR3 length: 12 residues. Deletions cut 0 bases from V and 7 bases from J, with 5 bases between. The CDR3 bases are TGCGCCAGCAGCTTGGAGCGAAATGAGCAGTTCTTC. Translated, it gives CASSLERNEQFF.

This chain links TRBV14 with TRBJ2-3; 9 bases fit TRBD2. CDR1 is SGHDN and CDR2 is FVKESK in the germline V gene. V dropped 4 bases and J dropped 0; count of bases not matched to a gene: 11. The length of the CDR3 is 18 residues. CDR3 coding DNA: TGTGCCAGCAGCCCGTTGGGAGCGGGAGGTACCAGCACAGATACGCAGTATTTT. It codes for CASSPLGAGGTSTDTQYF. The whole variable domain, remainder taken from reference TRBV14 and TRBJ2-3, is EAGVTQFPSHSVIEKGQTVTLRCDPISGHDNLYWYRRVMGKEIKFLLHFVKESKQDESGMPNNRFLAERTGGTYSTLKVQPAELEDSGVYFCASSPLGAGGTSTDTQYFGPGTRLTVL.

Of note for this clone: One junction end does not reproduce the germline sequence, and a read error may be involved. The chain has TRBV11-2 and TRBJ2-3, with 10 bases matching TRBD2. Per germline, CDR1 SGHAT and CDR2 FQNNGV. CDR3 length: 17 residues. The CDR3 region is CAGSLGASGSRADTQYF. For the CDR3, the DNA is TGTGCCGGCAGCTTAGGAGCTAGCGGGAGTCGCGCAGATACGCAGTATTTT.

V and J are TRBV19 and TRBJ1-2; D might be TRBD1 (6 bases). The CDR3 covers 16 residues. The germline V gene has CDR1 LNHDA and CDR2 SQIVND (reference sequence). Trimming took off 2 bases at V and 5 bases at J, with 18 bases between the two ends. The CDR3 DNA is TGTGCCAGTAGTATACCTAGATCTCAGGGGTTATATGGCTACACCTTC. This codes for CASSIPRSQGLYGYTF.

This clone was observed a few times. The V gene is TRBV18, the J gene TRBJ2-1, with 11 positions matching TRBD2. CDR3 length equals 17 residues. Germline V gene data show CDR1 as KGHSH and CDR2 as LQKENI. V shed 0 bases, J shed 6 bases, and the junction held 7 bases outside the gene matches. The CDR3 DNA sequence: TGTGCCAGCTCACCACCCCTAGCGGGAGGTCCGCTCAATGAGCAGTTCTTC. Translation gives CASSPPLAGGPLNEQFF.

The count of this clone is one. The J gene is TRBJ1-4, the V gene TRBV7-9; weak D call: TRBD1 (6 bases). Germline CDR1 reads SEHNR; CDR2 reads FQNEAQ (reference sequence). V was trimmed by 5 bases and J by 7 bases, leaving 17 bases between them. The CDR3 has 15 residues. CDR3 sequence: CASSRGQLNGEKLFF. The CDR3 bases are TGTGCCAGCAGCCGAGGACAGCTTAACGGTGAAAAACTGTTTTTT.

This clone came up a few times. The chain has TRBV6-6 and TRBJ2-6, with D unclear. This CDR3 is 15 amino acids long. Trimming took 0 bases from V and 2 from J, leaving 5 bases between them. Germline V gene lookup returns CDR1 MNHNY and CDR2 SVGAGI (reference sequence). The CDR3 here is CASSYSLTGANVLTF. The CDR3 DNA sequence: TGTGCCAGCAGTTACTCCTTAACTGGGGCCAACGTCCTGACTTTC.

The chain recombines TRBV11-3 with TRBJ2-5; no clear D. Trimming left V 3 bases short and J 5 bases short, with 10 bases between. The CDR3 covers 13 residues. Germline V CDR1 and CDR2: SGHNT, YENEEA. The CDR3 loop is CASSFTSQETQYF. CDR3 DNA: TGTGCCAGCAGCTTTACATCACAGGAGACCCAGTACTTC.

This sequence joins TRBV28 and TRBJ2-1; TRBD2 matches 7 bases. The CDR3 is made up of 15 amino acids. Germline trimming cut 2 bases from V and 5 bases from J; bases unmatched to any gene: 6. CDR1 is MDHEN, CDR2 SYDVKM, per germline. CDR3 DNA sequence: TGTGCCAGCAGTTTAGGTGGGAGGGGCGACAATGAGCAGTTCTTC. Protein: CASSLGGRGDNEQFF.

V gene TRBV19 combines with J gene TRBJ1-6, with D unresolved. The CDR3 contains 15 residues. Trimming shortened V by 3 bases and J by 5 bases, and 11 bases separated the two germline ends. In germline, CDR1 is LNHDA, CDR2 SQIVND (reference sequence). CDR3 residues: CASSMAGWDNSPLHF. For the CDR3, the DNA is TGTGCCAGTAGTATGGCGGGGTGGGATAATTCACCCCTCCACTTT.

The rearrangement uses TRBV5-1 and TRBJ1-1; D is perhaps TRBD1 (6 bases). V was cut by 0 bases and J by 3 bases, with 9 bases left in between. Germline V lookup: CDR1 SGHRS, CDR2 YFSETQ. There are 14 residues in the CDR3. The CDR3 DNA is TGCGCCAGCAGCTTGGGGACAGAGGACACTGAAGCTTTCTTT. This sequence encodes CASSLGTEDTEAFF.

This clone appeared a few times. The chain couples TRBV7-9 to TRBJ2-7, with 7 nucleotides matching TRBD1. The CDR3 is made up of 14 amino acids. CDR1 SEHNR and CDR2 FQNEAQ come from the germline V gene (reference sequence). J lost 1 base, V lost 2 bases, and 2 bases had no gene match. The CDR3 DNA sequence: TGTGCCAGCAGCTTAAACAGGGGTTCCTACGAGCAGTACTTC. Its translation: CASSLNRGSYEQYF.

This clone came up once. This chain uses TRBV6-6 with TRBJ1-6; D is uncertain. Trimming took 2 bases from V and 8 from J, leaving 13 bases between them. This CDR3 is 15 amino acids long. CDR1 and CDR2 from the germline V gene are MNHNY and SVGAGI (reference sequence). The CDR3, as DNA: TGTGCCAGCAGTTACGGGAAGAGGAGGGATTCACCCCTCCACTTT. Translated, it gives CASSYGKRRDSPLHF.

The J gene is TRBJ2-1, the V gene TRBV9, with 14 bases that match TRBD2. With V trimmed by 0 bases and J by 8 bases, 4 bases remained unmatched. In germline, CDR1 is SGDLS, CDR2 YYNGEE. This CDR3 contains 16 residues. The CDR3 here is CASSVGGLAGGDEQFF. The CDR3 bases are TGTGCCAGCAGCGTAGGAGGACTAGCGGGAGGAGATGAGCAGTTCTTC.

The chain carries TRBV6-5 and TRBJ1-2; a weak D match, TRBD1 (5 bases). Germline CDR1 MNHEY, CDR2 SVGAGI. This CDR3 has 15 amino acids. V was pared by 5 bases and J by 4 bases, with 17 bases between. CDR3 in amino acids: CASSRQIGAIYGYTF. In nucleotides, the CDR3 is TGTGCCAGCAGTCGCCAGATAGGGGCCATCTATGGCTACACCTTC.

The gene calls are TRBV4-1 and TRBJ2-7; the match to TRBD1 covers 7 bases. Per germline, CDR1 MGHRA and CDR2 YSYEKL. This CDR3 region has 15 residues. Unmatched junction bases numbered 9, after V lost 4 bases and J lost 3 bases. CDR3 protein: CASSPDRVSNYEQYF. For the CDR3, the DNA is TGCGCCAGCAGCCCAGACAGGGTTAGTAACTACGAGCAGTACTTC.

In its sample, this clone was seen once. The chain carries TRBV19 and TRBJ1-5, with 9 bases lining up with TRBD1. The CDR3 has 15 residues. The J segment lost 4 bases and the V segment lost 7 bases, leaving 8 bases of the junction unmatched. Germline V gene data show CDR1 as LNHDA and CDR2 as SQIVND (reference sequence). The CDR3 here is CASMRTGALNQPQHF. The CDR3 DNA reads TGTGCCAGTATGAGGACAGGGGCCTTAAATCAGCCCCAGCATTTT.

The rearrangement joins TRBV5-1 to TRBJ1-2; no reliable D call. Germline V gene data show CDR1 as SGHRS and CDR2 as YFSETQ. The CDR3 is 13 amino acids. V gave up 2 bases and J gave up 5 bases, with 10 bases separating them. CDR3 sequence (DNA): TGCGCCAGCAGCTTAGGTCAGGATTATGGCTACACCTTC. Its protein product is CASSLGQDYGYTF.

The chain uses TRBV27 and TRBJ1-5, with a weak D call TRBD1 (5 bases). Deletions cut 1 base from V and 4 bases from J, with 5 bases between. Per germline, CDR1 MNHEY and CDR2 SMNVEV (reference sequence). The CDR3 runs to 13 residues. The CDR3, as DNA: TGTGCCAGCAGTTTATACAGGAATCAGCCCCAGCATTTT. This translates into CASSLYRNQPQHF.

V usage is TRBV6-5 and J usage is TRBJ2-4; D remains unclear. V was pared by 6 bases and J by 8 bases, with 14 bases between. The CDR3 contains 13 residues. Germline V CDR1 and CDR2: MNHEY, SVGAGI. CDR3 bases: TGTGCCAGCAGCCCGCGTTGGTACCACATTCAGTACTTC. Its protein product is CASSPRWYHIQYF.

The rearrangement joins TRBV15 to TRBJ2-7; 9 positions agree with TRBD1. This CDR3 spans 17 amino acids. Per germline, CDR1 LNHNV and CDR2 YYDKDF (reference sequence). J was trimmed by 3 bases and V by 0 bases; bases with no gene match: 9. This CDR3 is CATSRDIRGQGFYEQYF. The CDR3 bases are TGTGCCACCAGCAGAGATATTAGGGGACAGGGTTTCTACGAGCAGTACTTC.

The V gene is TRBV10-3, the J gene TRBJ1-2, with TRBD1 matching 9 bases. The CDR3 loop spans 13 amino acids. Germline V gives CDR1 ENHRY, CDR2 SYGVKD. With V trimmed by 6 bases and J by 4 bases, 3 bases remained unmatched. The CDR3 sequence is CAISQDRGYGYTF. The CDR3 DNA follows: TGTGCCATCAGCCAGGACAGGGGCTATGGCTACACCTTC.

This clone was observed a handful of times. The chain is built from TRBV11-2 and TRBJ1-3; no reliable D call. The CDR3 loop spans 14 amino acids. V was shortened by 3 bases and J by 0 bases, with 6 bases between the two germline ends. Germline V CDR1 and CDR2: SGHAT, FQNNGV. The CDR3 spells CASSFTDSGNTIYF. CDR3 DNA: TGTGCCAGCAGCTTCACAGACTCTGGAAACACCATATATTTT. Together with reference TRBV11-2 and TRBJ1-3, the CDR3 gives the full variable domain: EAGVAQSPRYKIIEKRQSVAFWCNPISGHATLYWYQQILGQGPKLLIQFQNNGVVDDSQLPKDRFSAERLKGVDSTLKIQPAKLEDSAVYLCASSFTDSGNTIYFGEGSWLTVV.

The V and J genes are TRBV7-2 and TRBJ1-2, with 7 bases aligning to TRBD1. The CDR3 loop spans 17 amino acids. Germline V gene sequence: CDR1 SGHTA, CDR2 FQGNSA. Trimming at V came to 5 bases and at J to 7 bases, leaving 19 bases not matched to a gene. CDR3: CASSTRTGIRNSPGYTF. CDR3 in DNA: TGTGCCAGCAGCACAAGGACAGGCATCCGGAACTCTCCTGGCTACACCTTC.

This sequence joins TRBV7-9 and TRBJ1-2; no definite D call. V lost 5 bases and J lost 8, with 18 bases in between. The CDR3 runs to 14 residues. In germline, CDR1 is SEHNR, CDR2 FQNEAQ (reference sequence). The CDR3 sequence: CASSPPNGAGGYTF. The CDR3 DNA follows: TGTGCCAGCAGCCCCCCAAATGGCGCGGGAGGCTACACCTTC.

The chain combines TRBV5-6 with TRBJ1-3; 7 nucleotides align to TRBD1. Trimming at V came to 4 bases and at J to 2 bases, leaving 3 bases not matched to a gene. Germline CDR1 reads SGHDT; CDR2 reads YYEEEE. The CDR3 spans 14 residues. Here the CDR3 reads CASSLGGTGNTIYF. DNA for the CDR3: TGTGCCAGCAGCCTAGGGGGCACTGGAAACACCATATATTTT.

This clone was detected once. The chain is built from TRBV9 and TRBJ2-3, with D maybe TRBD2 (6 bases). In germline, CDR1 is SGDLS, CDR2 YYNGEE. CDR3 length equals 15 residues. The V and J ends lost 0 bases and 0 bases respectively, with 8 bases between them. The CDR3: CASSVDGTSTDTQYF. CDR3 nucleotides: TGTGCCAGCAGCGTAGACGGGACTAGCACAGATACGCAGTATTTT.

This clone appeared a few times. This chain links TRBV5-4 with TRBJ2-1; D might be TRBD1 (6 bases). V lost 3 bases, J lost 1 base, and 14 bases lay in between. The V gene's germline CDR1 is SGHNT and CDR2 YYREEE (reference sequence). The CDR3 loop spans 16 amino acids. The CDR3 spells CASSSSQGRSYNEQFF. CDR3 sequence (DNA): TGTGCCAGCAGCTCCTCACAGGGAAGGTCCTACAATGAGCAGTTCTTC.